These 3 T cell receptor beta chains were sequenced from one sample in a study of Ad26.COV2.S vaccination and SARS-CoV-2 variants. Treatment: some 20 received Ad26.COV2.S at low or high dose, single or two shots; several received placebo; per-sample allocation not given. Sample collection was performed on day 63 after the first vaccine or placebo injection. The assay was immunoSEQ multiplex PCR, and TCRdb's table has in-frame clones only and misses some. Seen here are 450,000 to 550,000 clones, approximately 90% observed once, and the top ten hold about 1.5%. Sequences were derived from peripheral blood, sampled in a trial of Ad26.COV2.S vaccine versus placebo. The receptors were sampled from a person between 18 and 59 years old who received the Ad26.COV2.S COVID-19 vaccine or a placebo.

The chain recombines TRBV7-9 with TRBJ2-3; tentative D call: TRBD1 (5 bases). V was shortened by 5 bases and J by 6 bases, with 12 bases between the two germline ends. Germline CDR1 and CDR2: SEHNR and FQNEAQ (reference sequence). This CDR3 comprises 13 residues. CDR3 sequence reads: CASSIRGPDTQYF. CDR3 DNA sequence: TGTGCCAGCAGCATAAGGGGTCCCGATACGCAGTATTTT.

This chain's CDR3 is CASSQDLEELGTGDQETQYF. CDR3 bases: TGCGCCAGCAGCCAAGATCTTGAGGAGTTGGGGACAGGGGACCAAGAGACCCAGTACTTC. The genes are TRBV4-3 and TRBJ2-5; 10 nucleotides agree with TRBD1. The CDR3 totals 20 residues. V gave up 0 bases and J gave up 0 bases; unmatched junction bases: 13. Germline lookup yields CDR1 LGHNA and CDR2 YSLEER.

In this sample, this clone turned up a few times. This sequence joins TRBV7-8 and TRBJ1-2, with a weak D call TRBD1 (6 bases). Trimming cost V 1 base and J 8 bases, with 20 bases left between them. Germline V gene lookup returns CDR1 SGHVS and CDR2 FQNEAQ. This CDR3 comprises 16 residues. CDR3 region: CASSLDAGLGAFGYTF. The CDR3 DNA is TGTGCCAGCAGCTTAGATGCAGGACTGGGGGCCTTCGGCTACACCTTC.